Presented here are 5 T cell receptor beta chains from one specimen sequenced in a study of cytomegalovirus exposure and HLA in healthy donors. PCR amplification relied on 60 Vbeta primers (plus 13 Jbeta primers). Sequenced by immunoSEQ multiplex PCR; TCRdb stores in-frame clones only, minus some. The repertoire holds some 150,000 clones, with around four fifths as singletons. Material: PBMCs. The receptor source for this set is a man between 50 and 59 years old in good health and CMV-seropositive.

V gene TRBV25-1 combines with J gene TRBJ1-1, with D uncertain. In germline, CDR1 is MGHDK, CDR2 SYGVNS. V dropped 6 bases and J dropped 1 base, with 6 bases sitting between them. CDR3 size: 12 residues. The DNA for the CDR3 is TGTGCCAGCAGGGCTGGGAACACTGAAGCTTTCTTT. Encoded protein: CASRAGNTEAFF. Complete variable domain (other parts from reference TRBV25-1 and TRBJ1-1): EADIYQTPRYLVIGTGKKITLECSQTMGHDKMYWYQQDPGMELHLIHYSYGVNSTEKGDLSSESTVSRIRTEHFPLTLESARPSHTSQYLCASRAGNTEAFFGQGTRLTVV.

The rearrangement links TRBV18 to TRBJ1-6, with a weak D call TRBD1 (5 bases). The V end lost 5 bases, the J end lost 11 bases, and 16 bases lay between the germline ends. Per germline, CDR1 KGHSH and CDR2 LQKENI. This CDR3 comprises 14 residues. The DNA for the CDR3 is TGTGCCAGCTCAGCGGGACCCGCCACCCCACCCCTCCACTTT. Translating gives CASSAGPATPPLHF.

V is TRBV18 and J is TRBJ1-1, with TRBD1 matching over 7 bases. Germline V lookup: CDR1 KGHSH, CDR2 LQKENI. This CDR3 spans 17 amino acids. V lost 3 bases to trimming and J lost 0 bases; unmatched junction nucleotides: 10. The CDR3 sequence is CASSPNLAGGMNTEAFF. DNA for the CDR3: TGTGCCAGCTCACCGAACTTGGCAGGGGGGATGAACACTGAAGCTTTCTTT.

The chain couples TRBV6-4 to TRBJ1-2; D ambiguous. The CDR3 contains 13 residues. Trimming removed 8 bases from V and 10 bases from J, with 20 bases in between. The germline V gene encodes CDR1 MRHNA and CDR2 SNTAGT. CDR3 amino acids: CASSLEERGPYTF. The CDR3, as DNA: TGTGCCAGCTCACTAGAGGAGCGTGGACCCTACACCTTC.

The genes are TRBV7-3 and TRBJ2-1; TRBD2 matches at 10 bases. V was clipped by 1 base and J by 9 bases; unmatched bases: 15. CDR3 length: 18 amino acids. CDR1 is SGHTA, CDR2 FQGTGA, per germline. CDR3 DNA: TGTGCCAGCAGCTTAAGGGGGCTAACTAGCGGGGAGAGGGGTGAGCAGTTCTTC. Amino acids: CASSLRGLTSGERGEQFF.